Listed here are 2 T cell receptor beta chains from one sample, sequenced in a study of blood T cell repertoires in COVID-19. The protocol was immunoSEQ multiplex PCR, while the TCRdb copy is restricted to in-frame clones and leaves out a portion. In the table there are more than 20,000 clones, roughly 90% of which are singletons. Sequenced: peripheral blood. Receptors originate from a human donor in a cohort sampled during active COVID-19.

V usage is TRBV5-6 and J usage is TRBJ1-2; D is undetermined. Looked up from germline, CDR1 is SGHDT and CDR2 is YYEEEE. The CDR3 is 16 amino acids. Trimming cost V 0 bases and J 2 bases, with 14 bases left between them. CDR3: CASSLGRIPINYGYTF. The DNA of the CDR3 is TGTGCCAGCAGCTTGGGCAGGATCCCTATAAACTATGGCTACACCTTC.

The rearrangement links TRBV7-6 to TRBJ2-3; D unresolved. CDR3 length: 14 residues. Trimming removed 1 base at V and 2 bases at J, with 7 bases between. Germline assignment: CDR1 SGHVS and CDR2 FNYEAQ. The CDR3 DNA reads TGTGCCAGCAGCTTAGGGCCTTCCACAGATACGCAGTATTTT. It encodes CASSLGPSTDTQYF.